Sequencing of this T cell receptor beta chain was carried out in a study of T cells in Graves' hyperthyroidism and ophthalmopathy. Study background: Blood from the periphery was taken at initial diagnosis, before any treatment.

Amplified regions were TCR beta CDR3 sequences from RNA transcripts. In the first-round RT-PCR of the TCR CDR3, the HTBI primer set was used. TCRdb reprocessed the multiplex PCR reads with MiXCR, giving one entry per CDR3 protein. The data contain 550,000 to 800,000 distinct CDR3 sequences, roughly 15% of them singletons. Study-wide results and caveats: Most thyroid-expanded clonotypes above 0.001 were also found in blood. Separation of ophthalmopathy from stable hyperthyroidism was achieved by a 13 V-J model.

Looked up from germline, CDR1 is SGHTA and CDR2 is FQGNSA. Trimming stripped 5 bases from V and 6 bases from J, with 14 bases between. The CDR3 has 13 residues. This clonotype was found a few times. Its cognate antigen is unknown. Fresh peripheral blood, 9.5 to 10 ml of it, supplied the PBMCs. The chain is built from TRBV7-2 and TRBJ2-7; unclear D gene. Sequencing input: blood. The source is a man younger than 30 with Graves' hyperthyroidism. The CDR3 sequence: CASSMDRVLEQYF. The CDR3 coding sequence is TGTGCCAGCAGCATGGACCGAGTTCTCGAGCAGTACTTC.